These 11 T cell receptor beta chains were sequenced from one sample in a study of shared clonotypes between healthy human individuals. Generated by immunoSEQ multiplex PCR, the TCRdb table keeps only in-frame clones and is missing some. The sample lists 950,000 to 1,300,000 clones, about 76% occurring once. The source material was memory CD4+ T cells sorted from blood. Subset noted: CD45RA-negative fraction. The receptors come from a man between 18 and 29 years old in good health.

This chain uses TRBV7-8 with TRBJ2-2; no definite D call. V was cut by 4 bases and J by 0 bases, with 9 bases left in between. Looked up from germline, CDR1 is SGHVS and CDR2 is FQNEAQ. The CDR3 is made up of 15 amino acids. CDR3: CASSSSSSNTGELFF. The CDR3 bases are TGTGCCAGCAGCTCTAGTTCATCGAACACCGGGGAGCTGTTTTTT.

The genes are TRBV29-1 and TRBJ2-1, with D perhaps matching TRBD2 (6 bases). Germline V gene lookup returns CDR1 SQVTM and CDR2 ANQGSEA. V was pared by 2 bases and J by 7 bases, with 18 bases between. This CDR3 region has 15 residues. CDR3 protein: CSVEPGGVPSNEQFF. CDR3 coding DNA: TGCAGCGTTGAACCCGGCGGGGTTCCCTCGAATGAGCAGTTCTTC.

The DNA for the CDR3 is TGTGCCAGCAGTCGTGGGACTGGGACCGGGGAGCTGTTTTTT. Translated: CASSRGTGTGELFF. The V and J genes are TRBV2 and TRBJ2-2, with a weak D call TRBD2 (6 bases). The CDR3 has 14 amino acids. The germline CDR1 and CDR2 sequences are SNHLY and FYNNEI. V was pared by 5 bases and J by 5 bases, with 12 bases between.

V is TRBV10-3 and J is TRBJ2-1; TRBD1 might be the D (6 bases). The CDR3 consists of 14 residues. CDR1 ENHRY and CDR2 SYGVKD come from the germline V gene. V lost 7 bases to trimming and J lost 3 bases, with 13 bases between them. CDR3 amino acids: CAINRAGDYNEQFF. Written as DNA, the CDR3 is TGTGCCATCAATAGGGCAGGGGACTACAATGAGCAGTTCTTC.

As concerns this clone: Other DNA sequences in the same sample also yield this CDR3. The chain carries TRBV6-1 and TRBJ1-1; tentative D call: TRBD1 (5 bases). In germline, CDR1 is MNHNS, CDR2 SASEGT. V lost 6 bases, J lost 0 bases, and 8 bases lay in between. CDR3 length: 13 residues. CDR3: CASRDNLNTEAFF. DNA of the CDR3: TGTGCCAGCAGGGACAACCTGAACACTGAAGCTTTCTTT.

The V gene is TRBV5-1, the J gene TRBJ2-3, with 16 bases identical to TRBD2. This CDR3 region has 18 residues. CDR1 and CDR2 (germline): SGHRS, YFSETQ. The V gene end was trimmed by 3 bases and the J gene end by 4 bases; junction bases not matched to a gene: 8. The CDR3 DNA reads as TGCGCCAGCAGCTCGAAGGGACTAGCGGGAGGGAAATCAGATACGCAGTATTTT. This codes for CASSSKGLAGGKSDTQYF.

In this sample, this clone turned up a few times. A read error may produce the germline difference seen at one junction end. The chain couples TRBV7-9 to TRBJ1-1; 10 bases are a match to TRBD1. CDR1 and CDR2 from the germline V gene are SEHNR and FQNEAQ (reference sequence). The CDR3 has 13 residues. CDR3 amino acids: CASSGTGQGLAIF. Here the CDR3 DNA reads TGTGCCAGCAGCGGTACGGGACAGGGGTTAGCTATCTTT.

V usage is TRBV2 and J usage is TRBJ1-6, with TRBD1 matching over 9 bases. This CDR3 region has 21 residues. The germline V gene has CDR1 SNHLY and CDR2 FYNNEI. V was clipped by 2 bases and J by 0 bases; unmatched bases: 14. The CDR3 protein is CASSESRRGQGTYSYNSPLHF. CDR3 coding DNA: TGTGCCAGCAGTGAATCGAGACGGGGACAGGGAACTTACTCCTATAATTCACCCCTCCACTTT.

In its sample, this clone was seen a few times. The gene calls are TRBV28 and TRBJ1-2; TRBD1 agrees at 7 bases. The germline gives CDR1 MDHEN, CDR2 SYDVKM. There are 13 residues in the CDR3. Unmatched junction bases numbered 7, after V lost 9 bases and J lost 3 bases. Here the CDR3 reads CASSIGTDYGYTF. In nucleotides, the CDR3 is TGTGCCAGTTCGATAGGGACAGACTATGGCTACACCTTC.

The chain recombines TRBV6-1 with TRBJ1-5; TRBD1 agrees at 10 bases. V gave up 6 bases and J gave up 6 bases; unmatched junction bases: 5. The CDR3 runs 14 residues. Germline V gene lookup returns CDR1 MNHNS and CDR2 SASEGT. Written as DNA, the CDR3 is TGTGCCAGCAGGCCGACAGGGGGCGGTCAGCCCCAGCATTTT. As protein: CASRPTGGGQPQHF.

The chain combines TRBV7-2 with TRBJ2-7; a weak D match, TRBD2 (6 bases). This CDR3 comprises 14 residues. V was shortened by 4 bases and J by 4 bases, with 14 bases between the two germline ends. From germline, CDR1 is SGHTA and CDR2 FQGNSA. The DNA of the CDR3 is TGTGCCAGCAGCTCCGGACTAAAGGAGTACGAGCAGTACTTC. It codes for CASSSGLKEYEQYF.